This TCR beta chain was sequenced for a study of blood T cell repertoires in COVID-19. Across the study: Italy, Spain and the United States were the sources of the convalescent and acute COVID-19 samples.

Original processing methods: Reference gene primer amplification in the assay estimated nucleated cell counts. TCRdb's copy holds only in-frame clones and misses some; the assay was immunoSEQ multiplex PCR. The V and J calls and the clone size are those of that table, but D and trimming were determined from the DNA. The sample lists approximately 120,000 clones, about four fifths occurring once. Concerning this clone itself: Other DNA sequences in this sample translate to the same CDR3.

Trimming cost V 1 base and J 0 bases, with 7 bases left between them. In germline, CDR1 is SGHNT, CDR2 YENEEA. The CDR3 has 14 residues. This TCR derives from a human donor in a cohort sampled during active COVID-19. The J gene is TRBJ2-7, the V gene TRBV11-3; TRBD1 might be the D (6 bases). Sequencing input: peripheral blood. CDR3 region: CASSLGQASYEQYF. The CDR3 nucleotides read TGTGCCAGCAGCTTAGGACAGGCCTCCTACGAGCAGTACTTC.